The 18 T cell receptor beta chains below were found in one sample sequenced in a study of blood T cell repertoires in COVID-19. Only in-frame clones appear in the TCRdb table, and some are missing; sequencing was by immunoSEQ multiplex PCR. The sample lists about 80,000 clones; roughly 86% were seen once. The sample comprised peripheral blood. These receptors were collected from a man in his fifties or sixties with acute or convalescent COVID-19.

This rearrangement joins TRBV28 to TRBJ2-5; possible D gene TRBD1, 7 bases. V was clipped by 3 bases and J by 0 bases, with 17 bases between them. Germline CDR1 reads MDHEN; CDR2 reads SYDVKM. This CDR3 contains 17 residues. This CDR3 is CASSFPQGGLYQETQYF. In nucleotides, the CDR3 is TGTGCCAGCAGTTTCCCCCAGGGGGGCCTGTACCAAGAGACCCAGTACTTC.

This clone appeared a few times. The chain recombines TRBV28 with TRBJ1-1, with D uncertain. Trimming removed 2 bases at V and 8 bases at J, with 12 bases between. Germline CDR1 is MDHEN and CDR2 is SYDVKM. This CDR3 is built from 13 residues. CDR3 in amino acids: CASSLREGGEAFF. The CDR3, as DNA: TGTGCCAGCAGTTTAAGGGAGGGAGGAGAAGCTTTCTTT.

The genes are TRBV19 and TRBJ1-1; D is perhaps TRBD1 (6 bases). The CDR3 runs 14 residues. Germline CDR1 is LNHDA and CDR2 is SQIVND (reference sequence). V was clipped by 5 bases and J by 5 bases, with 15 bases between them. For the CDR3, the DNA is TGTGCCAGTAGTCCGGGGCAGGGGTGGACTGAAGCTTTCTTT. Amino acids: CASSPGQGWTEAFF.

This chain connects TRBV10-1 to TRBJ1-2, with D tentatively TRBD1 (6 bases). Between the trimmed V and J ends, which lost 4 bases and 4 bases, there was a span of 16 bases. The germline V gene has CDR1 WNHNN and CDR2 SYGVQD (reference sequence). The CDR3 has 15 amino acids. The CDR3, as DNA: TGCGCCAGCAGTGTTTGGGGGCCTGATGGCTATGGCTACACCTTC. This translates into CASSVWGPDGYGYTF.

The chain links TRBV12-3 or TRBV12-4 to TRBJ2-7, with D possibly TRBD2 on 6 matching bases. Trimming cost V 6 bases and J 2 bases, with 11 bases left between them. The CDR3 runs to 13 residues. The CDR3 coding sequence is TGTGCCAGCAGGCCCACGGGAGCCTACGAGCAGTACTTC. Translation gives CASRPTGAYEQYF.

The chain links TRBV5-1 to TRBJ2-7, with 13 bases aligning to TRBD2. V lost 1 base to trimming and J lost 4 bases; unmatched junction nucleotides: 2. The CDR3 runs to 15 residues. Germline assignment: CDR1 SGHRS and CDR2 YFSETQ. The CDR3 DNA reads TGCGCCAGCAGCTTGACTAGCGGGGGGGATTACGAGCAGTACTTC. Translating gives CASSLTSGGDYEQYF.

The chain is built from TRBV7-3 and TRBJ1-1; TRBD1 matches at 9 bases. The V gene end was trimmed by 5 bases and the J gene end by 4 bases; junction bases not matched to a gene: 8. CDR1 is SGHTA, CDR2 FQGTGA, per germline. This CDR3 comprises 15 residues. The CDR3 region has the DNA TGTGCCAGCAGCCCAACAGGGGGCGCTGGCACTGAAGCTTTCTTT. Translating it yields CASSPTGGAGTEAFF.

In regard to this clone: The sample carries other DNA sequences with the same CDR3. CDR3 bases: TGTGCCAGCAGCTACAGCAACTATGGCTACACCTTC. Amino acids: CASSYSNYGYTF. V gene TRBV11-2 combines with J gene TRBJ1-2, with unresolved D. V was clipped by 4 bases and J by 2 bases, with 5 bases between them. The CDR3 spans 12 residues. Germline V gene data show CDR1 as SGHAT and CDR2 as FQNNGV.

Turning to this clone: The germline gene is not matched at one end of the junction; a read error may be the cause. This CDR3 reads CASSLRDRLLNF. CDR3 bases: TGTGCCAGCAGTTTAAGGGACAGGCTTCTTAACTTC. The V call is TRBV28, the J call TRBJ1-2, with 8 bases lining up with TRBD1. Germline V gene lookup returns CDR1 MDHEN and CDR2 SYDVKM. The CDR3 sequence is 12 residues long.

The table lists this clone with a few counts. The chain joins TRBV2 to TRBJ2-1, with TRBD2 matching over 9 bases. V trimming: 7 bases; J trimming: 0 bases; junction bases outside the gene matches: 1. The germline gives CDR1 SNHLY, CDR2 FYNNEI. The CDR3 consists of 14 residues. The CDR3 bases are TGTGCCAGCAATAGCGGGGGCTCCTACAATGAGCAGTTCTTC. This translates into CASNSGGSYNEQFF.

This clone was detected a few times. The CDR3 spells CASSGTGYSPLHF. The CDR3 DNA reads as TGTGCCAGCAGCGGGACAGGGTATTCACCCCTCCACTTT. The chain employs TRBV6-5 and TRBJ1-6, with 9 positions matching TRBD1. Germline V gene data show CDR1 as MNHEY and CDR2 as SVGAGI. V trimming: 6 bases; J trimming: 8 bases; junction bases outside the gene matches: 2. This CDR3 is 13 amino acids long.

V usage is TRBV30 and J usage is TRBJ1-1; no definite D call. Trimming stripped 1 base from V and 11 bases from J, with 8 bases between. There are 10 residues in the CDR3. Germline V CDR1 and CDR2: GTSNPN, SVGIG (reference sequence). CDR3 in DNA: TGTGCCTGGAGTGATATCAGGGCTTTCTTT. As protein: CAWSDIRAFF.

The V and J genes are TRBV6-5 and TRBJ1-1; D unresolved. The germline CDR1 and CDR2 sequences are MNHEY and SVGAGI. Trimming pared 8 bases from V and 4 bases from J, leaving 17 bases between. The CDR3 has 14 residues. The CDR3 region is CASCQRSYLTEAFF. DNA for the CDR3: TGTGCCAGCTGTCAGCGAAGTTACCTCACTGAAGCTTTCTTT.

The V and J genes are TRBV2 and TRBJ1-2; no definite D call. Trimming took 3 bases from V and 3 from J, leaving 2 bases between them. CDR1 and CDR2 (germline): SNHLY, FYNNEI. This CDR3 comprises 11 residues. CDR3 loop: CASSDDYGYTF. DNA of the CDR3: TGTGCCAGCAGTGACGACTATGGCTACACCTTC.

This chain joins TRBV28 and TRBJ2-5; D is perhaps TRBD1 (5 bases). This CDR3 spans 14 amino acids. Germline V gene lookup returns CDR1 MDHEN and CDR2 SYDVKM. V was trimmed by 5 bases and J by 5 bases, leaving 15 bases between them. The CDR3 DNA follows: TGTGCCAGCAGTGTTAGTGCCAGGGTGGAGACCCAGTACTTC. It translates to CASSVSARVETQYF.

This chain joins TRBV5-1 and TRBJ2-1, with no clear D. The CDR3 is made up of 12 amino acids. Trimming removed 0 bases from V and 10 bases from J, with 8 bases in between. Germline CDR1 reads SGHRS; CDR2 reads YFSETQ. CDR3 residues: CASSLEVGEQFF. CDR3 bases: TGCGCCAGCAGCTTGGAAGTTGGCGAGCAGTTCTTC.

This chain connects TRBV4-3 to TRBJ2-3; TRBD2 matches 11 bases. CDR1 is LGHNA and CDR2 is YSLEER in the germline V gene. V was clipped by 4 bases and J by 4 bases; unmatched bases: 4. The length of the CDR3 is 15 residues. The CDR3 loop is CASSRSSGGADTQYF. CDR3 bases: TGCGCCAGCAGCCGGAGTAGCGGGGGGGCAGATACGCAGTATTTT.

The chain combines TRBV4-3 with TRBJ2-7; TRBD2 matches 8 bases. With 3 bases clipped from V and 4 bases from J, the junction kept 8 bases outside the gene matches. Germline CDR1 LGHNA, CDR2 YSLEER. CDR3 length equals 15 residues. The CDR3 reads CASSQVAGGVYEQYF. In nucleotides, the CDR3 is TGCGCCAGCAGCCAGGTCGCGGGGGGCGTGTACGAGCAGTACTTC.